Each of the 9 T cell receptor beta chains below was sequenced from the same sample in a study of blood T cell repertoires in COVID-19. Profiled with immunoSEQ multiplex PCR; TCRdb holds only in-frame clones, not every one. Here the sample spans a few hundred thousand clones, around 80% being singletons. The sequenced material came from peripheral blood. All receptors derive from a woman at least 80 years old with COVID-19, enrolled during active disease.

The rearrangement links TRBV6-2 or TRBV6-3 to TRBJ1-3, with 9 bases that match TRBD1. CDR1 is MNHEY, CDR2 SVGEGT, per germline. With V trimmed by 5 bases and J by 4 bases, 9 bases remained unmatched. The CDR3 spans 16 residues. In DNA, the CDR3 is TGTGCCAGCAGTCCGTTCTCGGGACAGGGCGGAAACACCATATATTTT. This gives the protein CASSPFSGQGGNTIYF.

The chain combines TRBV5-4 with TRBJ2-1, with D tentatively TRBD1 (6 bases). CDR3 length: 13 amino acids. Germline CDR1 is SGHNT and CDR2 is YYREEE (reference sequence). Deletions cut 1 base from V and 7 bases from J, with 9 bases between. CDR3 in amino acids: CASSLPQGNEQFF. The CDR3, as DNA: TGTGCCAGCAGCTTGCCTCAGGGGAATGAGCAGTTCTTC.

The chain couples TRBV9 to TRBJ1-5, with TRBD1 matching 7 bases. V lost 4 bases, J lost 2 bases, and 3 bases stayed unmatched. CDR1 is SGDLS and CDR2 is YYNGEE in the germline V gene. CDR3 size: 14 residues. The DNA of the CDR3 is TGTGCCAGCAGCTCCCAGGGGGGCAATCAGCCCCAGCATTTT. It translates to CASSSQGGNQPQHF.

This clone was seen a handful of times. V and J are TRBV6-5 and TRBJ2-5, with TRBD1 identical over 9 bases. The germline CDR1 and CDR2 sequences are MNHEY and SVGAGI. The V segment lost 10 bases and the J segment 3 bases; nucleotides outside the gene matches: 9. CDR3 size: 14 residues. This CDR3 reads CATQRQGGKETQYF. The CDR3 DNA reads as TGTGCCACCCAACGACAGGGGGGTAAAGAGACCCAGTACTTC.

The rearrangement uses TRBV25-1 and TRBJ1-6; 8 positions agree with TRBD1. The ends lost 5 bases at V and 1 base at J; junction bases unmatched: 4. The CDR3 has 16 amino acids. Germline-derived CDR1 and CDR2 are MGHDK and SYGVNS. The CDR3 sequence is CASSTGQGSYNSPLHF. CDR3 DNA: TGTGCCAGCAGTACCGGACAGGGTTCCTATAATTCACCCCTCCACTTT.

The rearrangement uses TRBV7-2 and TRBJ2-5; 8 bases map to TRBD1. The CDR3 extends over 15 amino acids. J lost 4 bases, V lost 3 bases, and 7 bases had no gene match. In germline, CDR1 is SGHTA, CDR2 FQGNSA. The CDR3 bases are TGTGCCAGCAGCTTCTCCGGCAGGGGGCGAGAGACCCAGTACTTC. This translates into CASSFSGRGRETQYF.

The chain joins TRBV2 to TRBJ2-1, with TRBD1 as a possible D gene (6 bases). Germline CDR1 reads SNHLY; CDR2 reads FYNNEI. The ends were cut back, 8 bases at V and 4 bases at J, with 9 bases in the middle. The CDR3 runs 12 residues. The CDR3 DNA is TGTGCCAGCGGAGGACAGTACAATGAGCAGTTCTTC. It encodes CASGGQYNEQFF.

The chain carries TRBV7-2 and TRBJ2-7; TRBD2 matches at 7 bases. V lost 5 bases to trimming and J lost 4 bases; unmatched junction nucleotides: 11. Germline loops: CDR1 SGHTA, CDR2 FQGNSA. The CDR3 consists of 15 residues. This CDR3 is CASSPSGGSIYEQYF. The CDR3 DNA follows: TGTGCCAGCAGCCCGTCGGGGGGTTCAATTTACGAGCAGTACTTC.

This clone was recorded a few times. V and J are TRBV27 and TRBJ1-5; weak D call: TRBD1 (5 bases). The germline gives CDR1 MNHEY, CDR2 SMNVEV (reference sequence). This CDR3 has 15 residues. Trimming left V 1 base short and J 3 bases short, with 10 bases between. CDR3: CASSLLGGLNQPQHF. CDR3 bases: TGTGCCAGCAGTTTATTGGGGGGACTCAATCAGCCCCAGCATTTT.